This T cell receptor (beta chain) stems from a study of blood T cell repertoires in COVID-19. Study-wide background: Samples representing acute and convalescent COVID-19 were sourced from the United States, Italy and Spain. The analysed material was cDNA or gDNA that came from T cells, B-cell-depleted T cells, or PBMCs.

Germline loops: CDR1 MDHEN, CDR2 SYDVKM. The length of the CDR3 is 16 residues. V was shortened by 1 base and J by 1 base, with 10 bases between the two germline ends. In the original processing: Scientists estimated how many nucleated cells there were by amplifying reference gene primers. Profiled with immunoSEQ multiplex PCR; TCRdb holds only in-frame clones, not every one. Clonal size and the V and J genes are those of that table, whereas D and trimming came from the DNA. The data contain tens of thousands of clones, roughly 89% of them singletons. Material for sequencing was peripheral blood. The TCR originated in a woman older than 75 with acute or convalescent COVID-19. This chain links TRBV28 with TRBJ2-2; perhaps TRBD2 as D (6 bases). The CDR3 DNA reads as TGTGCCAGCAGTTTATTTTATAGCGGGAACACCGGGGAGCTGTTTTTT. Its protein product is CASSLFYSGNTGELFF.